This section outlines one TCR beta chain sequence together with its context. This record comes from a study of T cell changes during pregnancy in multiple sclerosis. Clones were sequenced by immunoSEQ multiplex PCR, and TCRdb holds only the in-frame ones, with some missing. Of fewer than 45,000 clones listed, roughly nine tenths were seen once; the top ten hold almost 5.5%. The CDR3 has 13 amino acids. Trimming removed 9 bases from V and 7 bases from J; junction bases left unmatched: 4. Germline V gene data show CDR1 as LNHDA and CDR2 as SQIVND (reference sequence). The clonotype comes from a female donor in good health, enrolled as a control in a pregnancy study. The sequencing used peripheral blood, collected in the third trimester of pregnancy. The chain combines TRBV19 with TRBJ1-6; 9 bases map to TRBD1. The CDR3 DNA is TGTGCCAGCCATGGACAGGGGAATTCACCCCTCCACTTT. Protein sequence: CASHGQGNSPLHF.